This T cell receptor beta chain was recovered during a study of blood T cell repertoires in COVID-19. Study-wide context: Sites across the United States, Italy and Spain contributed samples from acute and convalescent COVID-19. T cells, B-cell-depleted T cells, or PBMCs provided the cDNA or gDNA that served as material.

The V gene lost 0 bases and the J gene lost 3 bases, with 14 bases spanning the gap. Germline V gene lookup returns CDR1 GTSNPN and CDR2 SVGIG (reference sequence). CDR3 size: 15 residues. Authors' data handling: Amplification from reference gene primers served as the basis for estimated nucleated cell counts. Here immunoSEQ multiplex PCR was the method, and the copy in TCRdb shows in-frame clones only, minus some. V, J and clone size reflect that table, while D and trimming were determined from the DNA. The sample records under 200,000 clones, about 86% being singletons. This sequence originates from a middle-aged man with active or convalescent COVID-19. Sequenced sample: peripheral blood. The V call is TRBV30, the J call TRBJ1-1; a weak D match, TRBD1 (5 bases). The CDR3 is CAWSVAGGLDTEAFF. CDR3 DNA: TGTGCCTGGAGTGTAGCGGGGGGACTCGACACTGAAGCTTTCTTT.